The clone carrying this T cell receptor (beta chain) was picked up many times. The antigen remains unidentified. This sample is drawn from a study of T cells in Graves' hyperthyroidism and ophthalmopathy. Any symptoms of ophthalmopathy came after the first hyperthyroidism diagnosis, from which the blood sample dates. This CDR3 region has 16 residues. With 5 bases removed from V and 1 base from J, the gap between germline ends came to 18 bases. Germline CDR1 and CDR2: SGHAT and FQDESV (reference sequence). Study outcomes and limitations: Blood also showed most of the thyroid clonotypes that were expanded above 0.001. Ophthalmopathy and stable hyperthyroidism were separated by a 13 V-J model.

RNA transcripts served as the template for amplifying TCR beta CDR3 regions. HTBI primers were the set used in a first-round RT-PCR of the TCR CDR3. TCRdb analysed the multiplex PCR reads with MiXCR anew, one entry per CDR3 protein. The sample yields 270,000 or so distinct CDR3 sequences, 12% to 15% seen once. This clonotype was sampled from a woman aged 45-65 years with Graves' hyperthyroidism that later progressed to Graves' ophthalmopathy. The chain couples TRBV11-1 to TRBJ2-7, with D possibly matching TRBD2 (5 bases). Sequencing input: blood. The CDR3 region is CASSPTVRPGSYEQYF. CDR3 DNA sequence: TGTGCCAGCAGCCCCACGGTTAGGCCGGGATCCTACGAGCAGTACTTC.